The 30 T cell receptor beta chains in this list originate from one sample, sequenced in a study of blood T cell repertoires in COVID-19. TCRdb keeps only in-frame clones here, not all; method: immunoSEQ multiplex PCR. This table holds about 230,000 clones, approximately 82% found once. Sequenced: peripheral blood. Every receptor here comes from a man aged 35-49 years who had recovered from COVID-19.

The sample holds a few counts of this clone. The CDR3 loop reads CASSGGASTDTQYF. CDR3 in DNA: TGTGCCAGCAGCGGGGGGGCTAGCACAGATACGCAGTATTTT. The chain is built from TRBV6-2 or TRBV6-3 and TRBJ2-3; 8 positions agree with TRBD2. With 6 bases clipped from V and 0 bases from J, the junction kept 2 bases outside the gene matches. Looked up from germline, CDR1 is MNHEY and CDR2 is SVGEGT. The CDR3 contains 14 residues.

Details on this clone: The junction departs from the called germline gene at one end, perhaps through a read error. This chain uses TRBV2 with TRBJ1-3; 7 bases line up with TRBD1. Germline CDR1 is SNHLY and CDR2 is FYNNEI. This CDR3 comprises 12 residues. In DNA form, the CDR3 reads TGCGCAAACAGGGGTAATGGAAACACCATATATTTT. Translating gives CANRGNGNTIYF.

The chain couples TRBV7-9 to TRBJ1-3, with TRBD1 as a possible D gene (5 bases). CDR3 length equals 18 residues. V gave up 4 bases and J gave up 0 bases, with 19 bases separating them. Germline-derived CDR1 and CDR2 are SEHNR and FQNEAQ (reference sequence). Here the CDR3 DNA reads TGTGCCAGCAGCTCCAAGAGGTCAGGGTCCTTCTCTGGAAACACCATATATTTT. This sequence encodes CASSSKRSGSFSGNTIYF.

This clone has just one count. CDR3 amino acids: CASSFNSPNEKLFF. The CDR3 DNA follows: TGCGCCAGCAGCTTTAACAGTCCAAATGAAAAACTGTTTTTT. The chain has TRBV5-1 and TRBJ1-4; no reliable D call. V was trimmed by 2 bases and J by 5 bases, leaving 10 bases between them. The CDR3 loop spans 14 amino acids. CDR1 and CDR2 from the germline V gene are SGHRS and YFSETQ.

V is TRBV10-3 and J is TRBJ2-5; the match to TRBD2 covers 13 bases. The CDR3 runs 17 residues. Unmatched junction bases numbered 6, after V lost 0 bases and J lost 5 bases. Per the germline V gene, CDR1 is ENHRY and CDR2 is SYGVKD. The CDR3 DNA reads TGTGCCATCAGTGAGTCGACACTAGCGGGAGGGCCCGAGACCCAGTACTTC. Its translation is CAISESTLAGGPETQYF.

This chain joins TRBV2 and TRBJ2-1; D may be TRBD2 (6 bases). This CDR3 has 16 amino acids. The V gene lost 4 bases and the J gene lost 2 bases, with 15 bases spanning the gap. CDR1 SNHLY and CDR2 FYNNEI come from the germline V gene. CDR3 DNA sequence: TGTGCCAGCAGTGGGGACTTTATTTCGCCCTACAATGAGCAGTTCTTC. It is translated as CASSGDFISPYNEQFF.

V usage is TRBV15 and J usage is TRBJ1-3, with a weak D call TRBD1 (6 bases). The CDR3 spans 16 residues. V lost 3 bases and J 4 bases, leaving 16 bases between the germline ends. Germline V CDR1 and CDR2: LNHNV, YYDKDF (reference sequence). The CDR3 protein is CATSSPHRATGNTIYF. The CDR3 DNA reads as TGTGCCACCAGCAGCCCCCACAGGGCTACGGGAAACACCATATATTTT.

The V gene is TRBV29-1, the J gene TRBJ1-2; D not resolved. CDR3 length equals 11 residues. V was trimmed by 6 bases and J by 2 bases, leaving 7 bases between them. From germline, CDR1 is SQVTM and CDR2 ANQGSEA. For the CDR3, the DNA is TGCAGCGTAGACATGAACTATGGCTACACCTTC. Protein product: CSVDMNYGYTF.

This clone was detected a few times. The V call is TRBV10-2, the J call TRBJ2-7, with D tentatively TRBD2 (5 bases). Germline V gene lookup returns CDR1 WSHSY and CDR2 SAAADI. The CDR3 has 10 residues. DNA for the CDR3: TGCGCGAGCGGAGTCAGCGAGCAGTACTTC. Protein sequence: CASGVSEQYF.

The CDR3 protein is CASSLIRPPRDTQYF. The DNA for the CDR3 is TGTGCCAGCAGCCTGATCCGCCCCCCCAGGGATACGCAGTATTTT. The rearrangement uses TRBV14 and TRBJ2-3; D gene unclear. CDR3 length: 15 amino acids. V was pared by 4 bases and J by 6 bases, with 17 bases between. Germline V gene data show CDR1 as SGHDN and CDR2 as FVKESK.

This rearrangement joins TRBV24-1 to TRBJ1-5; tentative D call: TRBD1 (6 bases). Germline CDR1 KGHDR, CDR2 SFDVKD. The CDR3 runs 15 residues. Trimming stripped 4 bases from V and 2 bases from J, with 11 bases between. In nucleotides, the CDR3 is TGTGCCACCAGTGACTCCAGGGGTGGCAATCAGCCCCAGCATTTT. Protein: CATSDSRGGNQPQHF.

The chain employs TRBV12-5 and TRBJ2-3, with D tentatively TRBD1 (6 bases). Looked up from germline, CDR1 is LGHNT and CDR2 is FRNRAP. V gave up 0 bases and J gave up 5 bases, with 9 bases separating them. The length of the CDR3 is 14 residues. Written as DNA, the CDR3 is TGTGCTAGTGGTTTGGTCACAGGGATAGATACGCAGTATTTT. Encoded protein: CASGLVTGIDTQYF.

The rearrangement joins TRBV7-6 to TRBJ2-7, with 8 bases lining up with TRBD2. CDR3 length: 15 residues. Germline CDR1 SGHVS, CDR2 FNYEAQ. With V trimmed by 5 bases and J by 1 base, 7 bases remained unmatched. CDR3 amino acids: CASSQPGLDSYEQYF. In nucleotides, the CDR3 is TGTGCCAGCAGCCAACCGGGACTAGATTCCTACGAGCAGTACTTC.

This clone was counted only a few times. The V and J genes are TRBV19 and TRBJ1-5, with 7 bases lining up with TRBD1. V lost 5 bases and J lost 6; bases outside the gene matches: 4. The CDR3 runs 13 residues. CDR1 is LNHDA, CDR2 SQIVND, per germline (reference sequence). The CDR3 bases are TGTGCCAGTAGTTGGGCAGGGGGTCAGCCCCAGCATTTT. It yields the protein CASSWAGGQPQHF.

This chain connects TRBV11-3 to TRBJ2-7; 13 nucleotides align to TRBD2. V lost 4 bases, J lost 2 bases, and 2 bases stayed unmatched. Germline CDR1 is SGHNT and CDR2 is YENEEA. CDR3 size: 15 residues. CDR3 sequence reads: CASSYTSGGAYEQYF. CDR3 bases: TGTGCCAGCAGCTATACTAGCGGGGGGGCCTACGAGCAGTACTTC. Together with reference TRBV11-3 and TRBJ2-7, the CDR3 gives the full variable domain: EAGVVQSPRYKIIEKKQPVAFWCNPISGHNTLYWYLQNLGQGPELLIRYENEEAVDDSQLPKDRFSAERLKGVDSTLKIQPAELGDSAVYLCASSYTSGGAYEQYFGPGTRLTVT.

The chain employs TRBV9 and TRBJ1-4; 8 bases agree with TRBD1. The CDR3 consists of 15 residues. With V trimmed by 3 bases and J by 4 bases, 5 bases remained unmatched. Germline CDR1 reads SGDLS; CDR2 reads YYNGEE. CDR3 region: CASSGGTGLNEKLFF. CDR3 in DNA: TGTGCCAGCAGCGGGGGGACAGGCCTTAATGAAAAACTGTTTTTT.

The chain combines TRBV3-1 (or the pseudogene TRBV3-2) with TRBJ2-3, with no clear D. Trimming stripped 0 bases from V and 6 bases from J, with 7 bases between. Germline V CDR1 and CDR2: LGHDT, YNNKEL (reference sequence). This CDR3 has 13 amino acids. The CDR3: CASSQDSMDTQYF. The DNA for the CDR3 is TGTGCCAGCAGCCAAGATTCCATGGATACGCAGTATTTT.

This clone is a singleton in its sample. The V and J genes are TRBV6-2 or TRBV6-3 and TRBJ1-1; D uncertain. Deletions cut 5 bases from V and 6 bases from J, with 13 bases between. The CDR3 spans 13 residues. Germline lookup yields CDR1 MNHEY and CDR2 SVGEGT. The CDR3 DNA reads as TGTGCCAGCAGTGCAGGTCCTTACTCTGAAGCTTTCTTT. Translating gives CASSAGPYSEAFF.

DNA of the CDR3: TGTGCCAGCAGCTTACGTGGGACAGGGGCTCTCCAAGGCAAAAACATTCAGTACTTC. It encodes CASSLRGTGALQGKNIQYF. This sequence joins TRBV7-9 and TRBJ2-4; 10 bases fit TRBD1. Per germline, CDR1 SEHNR and CDR2 FQNEAQ (reference sequence). Trimming at V came to 2 bases and at J to 3 bases, leaving 13 bases not matched to a gene. The CDR3 length is 19 residues.

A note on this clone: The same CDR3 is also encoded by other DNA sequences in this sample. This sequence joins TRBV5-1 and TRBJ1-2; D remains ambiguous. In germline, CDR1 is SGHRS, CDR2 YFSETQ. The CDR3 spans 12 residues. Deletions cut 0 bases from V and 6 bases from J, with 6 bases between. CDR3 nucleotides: TGCGCCAGCAGCTTGGCGCAGGATGGCTACACCTTC. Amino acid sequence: CASSLAQDGYTF. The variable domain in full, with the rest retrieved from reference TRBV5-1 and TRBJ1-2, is KAGVTQTPRYLIKTRGQQVTLSCSPISGHRSVSWYQQTPGQGLQFLFEYFSETQRNKGNFPGRFSGRQFSNSRSEMNVSTLELGDSALYLCASSLAQDGYTFGSGTRLTVV.

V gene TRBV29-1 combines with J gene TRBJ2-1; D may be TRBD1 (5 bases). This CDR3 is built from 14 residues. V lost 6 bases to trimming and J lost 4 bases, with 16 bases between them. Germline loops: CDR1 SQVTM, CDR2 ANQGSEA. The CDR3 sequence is CSVVTGTKYNEQFF. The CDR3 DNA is TGCAGCGTCGTAACAGGTACCAAGTACAATGAGCAGTTCTTC.

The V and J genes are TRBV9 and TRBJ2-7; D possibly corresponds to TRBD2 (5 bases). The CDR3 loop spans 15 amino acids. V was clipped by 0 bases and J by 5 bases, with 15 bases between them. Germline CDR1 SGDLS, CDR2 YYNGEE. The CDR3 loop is CASSVEGFGEDEQYF. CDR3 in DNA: TGTGCCAGCAGCGTAGAGGGTTTCGGGGAAGACGAGCAGTACTTC.

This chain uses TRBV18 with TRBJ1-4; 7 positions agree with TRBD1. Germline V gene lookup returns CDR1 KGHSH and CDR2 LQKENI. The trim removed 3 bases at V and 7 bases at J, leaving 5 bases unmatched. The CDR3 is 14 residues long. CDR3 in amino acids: CASSPGTDIEKLFF. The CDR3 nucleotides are TGTGCCAGCTCACCCGGGACAGACATTGAAAAACTGTTTTTT.

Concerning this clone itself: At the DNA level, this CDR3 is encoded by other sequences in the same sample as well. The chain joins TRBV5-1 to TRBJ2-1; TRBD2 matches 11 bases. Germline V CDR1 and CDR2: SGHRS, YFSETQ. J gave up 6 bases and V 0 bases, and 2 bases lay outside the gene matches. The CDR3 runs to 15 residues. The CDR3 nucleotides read TGCGCCAGCAGCTTGGGTCTAGCGGGAGGCAATGAGCAGTTCTTC. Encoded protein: CASSLGLAGGNEQFF.

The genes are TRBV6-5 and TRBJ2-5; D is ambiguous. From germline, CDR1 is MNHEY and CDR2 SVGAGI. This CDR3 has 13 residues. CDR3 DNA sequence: TGTGCGTCTACCCAGTGGGCAGCCGAGACCCAGTACTTC. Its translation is CASTQWAAETQYF.

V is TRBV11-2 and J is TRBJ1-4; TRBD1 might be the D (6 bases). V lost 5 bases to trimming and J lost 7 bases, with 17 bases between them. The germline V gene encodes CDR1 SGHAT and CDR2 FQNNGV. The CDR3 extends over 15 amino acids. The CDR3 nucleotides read TGTGCCAGCAGCCCCGGGACACTCAGGGGTGAAAAACTGTTTTTT. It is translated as CASSPGTLRGEKLFF.

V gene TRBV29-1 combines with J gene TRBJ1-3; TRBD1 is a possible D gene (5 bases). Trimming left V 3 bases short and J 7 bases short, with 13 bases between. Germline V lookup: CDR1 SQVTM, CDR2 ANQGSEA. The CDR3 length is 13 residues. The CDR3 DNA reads TGCAGCGTTGAGGCAGGGTCTGTCAACACCATATATTTT. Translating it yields CSVEAGSVNTIYF. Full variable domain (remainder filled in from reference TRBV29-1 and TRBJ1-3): SAVISQKPSRDICQRGTSLTIQCQVDSQVTMMFWYRQQPGQSLTLIATANQGSEATYESGFVIDKFPISRPNLTFSTLTVSNMSPEDSSIYLCSVEAGSVNTIYFGEGSWLTVV.

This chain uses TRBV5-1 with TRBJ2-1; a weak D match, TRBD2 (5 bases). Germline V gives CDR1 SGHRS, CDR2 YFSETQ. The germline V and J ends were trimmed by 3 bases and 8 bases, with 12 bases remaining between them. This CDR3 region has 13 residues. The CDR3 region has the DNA TGCGCCAGCAGCTCCTCCCTGGAGGATGAGCAGTTCTTC. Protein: CASSSSLEDEQFF.

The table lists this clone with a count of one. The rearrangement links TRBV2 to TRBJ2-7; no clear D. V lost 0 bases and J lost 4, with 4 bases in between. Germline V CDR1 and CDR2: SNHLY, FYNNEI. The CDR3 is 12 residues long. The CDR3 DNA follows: TGTGCCAGCAGTGAAGCGCGGTACGAGCAGTACTTC. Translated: CASSEARYEQYF.

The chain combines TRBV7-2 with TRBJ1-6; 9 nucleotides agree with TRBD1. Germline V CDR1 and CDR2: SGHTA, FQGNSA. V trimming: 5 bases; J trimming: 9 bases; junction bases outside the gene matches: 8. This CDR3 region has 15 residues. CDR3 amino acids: CASSPTGTGLSPLHF. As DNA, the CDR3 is TGTGCCAGCAGCCCAACCGGGACAGGGCTTTCACCCCTCCACTTT.